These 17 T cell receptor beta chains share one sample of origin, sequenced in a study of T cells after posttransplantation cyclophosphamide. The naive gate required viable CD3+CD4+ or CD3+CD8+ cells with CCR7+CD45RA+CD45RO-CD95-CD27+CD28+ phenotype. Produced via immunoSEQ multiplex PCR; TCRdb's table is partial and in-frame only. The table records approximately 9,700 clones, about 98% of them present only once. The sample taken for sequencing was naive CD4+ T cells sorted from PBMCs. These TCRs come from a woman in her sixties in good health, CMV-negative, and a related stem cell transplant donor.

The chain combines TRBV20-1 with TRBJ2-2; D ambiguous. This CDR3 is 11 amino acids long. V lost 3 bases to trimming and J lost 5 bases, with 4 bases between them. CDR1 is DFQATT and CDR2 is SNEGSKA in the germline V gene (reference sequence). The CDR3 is CSASGTGELFF. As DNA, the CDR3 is TGCAGTGCTAGCGGTACCGGGGAGCTGTTTTTT.

CDR3 residues: CASSYKGPVQPQHF. The CDR3 DNA reads TGTGCCAGCAGTTACAAGGGGCCGGTTCAGCCCCAGCATTTT. J is TRBJ1-5 and V is TRBV6-5, with D possibly matching TRBD1 (5 bases). Germline loops: CDR1 MNHEY, CDR2 SVGAGI. V lost 2 bases, J lost 6 bases, and 11 bases lay in between. The CDR3 has 14 amino acids.

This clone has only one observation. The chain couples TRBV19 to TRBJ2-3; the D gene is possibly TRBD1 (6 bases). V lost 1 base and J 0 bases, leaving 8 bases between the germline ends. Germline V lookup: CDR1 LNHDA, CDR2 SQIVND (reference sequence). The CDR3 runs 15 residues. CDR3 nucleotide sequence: TGTGCCAGTAGTATAGGGACAGCTAGCACAGATACGCAGTATTTT. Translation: CASSIGTASTDTQYF.

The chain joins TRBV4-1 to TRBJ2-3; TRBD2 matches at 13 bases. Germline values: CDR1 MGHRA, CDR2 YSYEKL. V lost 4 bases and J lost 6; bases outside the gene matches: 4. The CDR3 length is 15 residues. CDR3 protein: CASSLQLAGGDTQYF. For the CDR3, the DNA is TGCGCCAGCAGCCTCCAACTAGCGGGGGGGGATACGCAGTATTTT.

Here the CDR3 DNA reads TGCGCCAGCAGTGAGCCTCGTAGGACTAGCGCAACCTACGAGCAGTACTTC. Translating gives CASSEPRRTSATYEQYF. V and J are TRBV10-2 and TRBJ2-7; TRBD2 matches 9 bases. The CDR3 sequence is 17 residues long. The V and J ends lost 2 bases and 2 bases, in that order; junction bases with no gene match: 10. Germline CDR1 and CDR2: WSHSY and SAAADI.

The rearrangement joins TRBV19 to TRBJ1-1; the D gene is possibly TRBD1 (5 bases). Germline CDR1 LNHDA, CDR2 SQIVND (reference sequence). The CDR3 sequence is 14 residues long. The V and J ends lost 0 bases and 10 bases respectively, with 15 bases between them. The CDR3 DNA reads TGTGCCAGTAGTATAGATCTCCGGGGGACGGGAGCTTTCTTT. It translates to CASSIDLRGTGAFF.

The CDR3 region is CASSRRTEPNTEAFF. In nucleotides, the CDR3 is TGTGCCAGCAGTCGGAGGACAGAGCCGAACACTGAAGCTTTCTTT. V gene TRBV2 combines with J gene TRBJ1-1; possible D gene TRBD1, 6 bases. The CDR3 has 15 residues. Looked up from germline, CDR1 is SNHLY and CDR2 is FYNNEI. Trimming removed 5 bases from V and 1 base from J, with 14 bases in between.

CDR3 loop: CASSKRTFANTGELFF. CDR3 bases: TGTGCCAGCAGTAAAAGGACTTTCGCGAACACCGGGGAGCTGTTTTTT. V is TRBV28 and J is TRBJ2-2, with D possibly being TRBD2 (5 bases). Trimming removed 5 bases from V and 0 bases from J, with 13 bases in between. Germline CDR1 reads MDHEN; CDR2 reads SYDVKM. The length of the CDR3 is 16 residues.

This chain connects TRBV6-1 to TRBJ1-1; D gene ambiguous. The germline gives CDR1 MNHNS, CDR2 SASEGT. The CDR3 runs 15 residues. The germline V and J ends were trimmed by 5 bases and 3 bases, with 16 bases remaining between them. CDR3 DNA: TGTGCCAGCAGTACACGGACGGGAACATACACTGAAGCTTTCTTT. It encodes CASSTRTGTYTEAFF.

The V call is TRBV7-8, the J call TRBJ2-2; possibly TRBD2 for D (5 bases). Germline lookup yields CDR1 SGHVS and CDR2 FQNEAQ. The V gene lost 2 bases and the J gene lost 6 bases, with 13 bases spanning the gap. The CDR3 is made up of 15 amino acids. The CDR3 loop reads CASSLNTEAPGELFF. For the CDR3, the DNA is TGTGCCAGCAGCTTAAATACGGAGGCCCCCGGGGAGCTGTTTTTT.

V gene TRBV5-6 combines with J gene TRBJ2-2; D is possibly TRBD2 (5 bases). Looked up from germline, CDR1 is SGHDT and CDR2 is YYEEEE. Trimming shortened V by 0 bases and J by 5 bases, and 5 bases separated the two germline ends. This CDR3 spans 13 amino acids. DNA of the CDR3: TGTGCCAGCAGCTTGGCGGGGACCGGGGAGCTGTTTTTT. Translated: CASSLAGTGELFF. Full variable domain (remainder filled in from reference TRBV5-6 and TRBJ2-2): DAGVTQSPTHLIKTRGQQVTLRCSPKSGHDTVSWYQQALGQGPQFIFQYYEEEERQRGNFPDRFSGHQFPNYSSELNVNALLLGDSALYLCASSLAGTGELFFGEGSRLTVL.

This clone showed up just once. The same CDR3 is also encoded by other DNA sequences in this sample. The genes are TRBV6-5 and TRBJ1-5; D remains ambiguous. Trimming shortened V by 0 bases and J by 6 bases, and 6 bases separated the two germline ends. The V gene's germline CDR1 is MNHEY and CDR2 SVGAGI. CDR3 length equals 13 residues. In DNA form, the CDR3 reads TGTGCCAGCAGTTACTCGAGAGGTCAGCCCCAGCATTTT. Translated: CASSYSRGQPQHF.

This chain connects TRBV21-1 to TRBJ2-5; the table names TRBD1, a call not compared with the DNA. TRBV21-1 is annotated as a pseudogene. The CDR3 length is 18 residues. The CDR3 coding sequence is TGTGCCAGCAGCAAAGAGGATGTGACAGGGGTCTTCCAAGAGACCCAGTACTTC. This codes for CASSKEDVTGVFQETQYF.

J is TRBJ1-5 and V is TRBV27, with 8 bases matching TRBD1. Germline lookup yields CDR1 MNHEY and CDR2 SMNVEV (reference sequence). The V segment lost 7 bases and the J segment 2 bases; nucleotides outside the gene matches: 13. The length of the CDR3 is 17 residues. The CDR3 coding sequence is TGTGCCAGCACCACGCGGCAGGGGGCGTTTGGCAATCAGCCCCAGCATTTT. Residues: CASTTRQGAFGNQPQHF.

For the CDR3, the DNA is TGTGCCAGCAGCCAAGGCGAGGGCGGAACAGATACGCAGTATTTT. Its protein is CASSQGEGGTDTQYF. This chain connects TRBV5-4 to TRBJ2-3, with a tentative D call TRBD2 (5 bases). This CDR3 comprises 15 residues. The germline CDR1 and CDR2 sequences are SGHNT and YYREEE (reference sequence). The V end lost 4 bases, the J end lost 3 bases, and 15 bases lay between the germline ends.

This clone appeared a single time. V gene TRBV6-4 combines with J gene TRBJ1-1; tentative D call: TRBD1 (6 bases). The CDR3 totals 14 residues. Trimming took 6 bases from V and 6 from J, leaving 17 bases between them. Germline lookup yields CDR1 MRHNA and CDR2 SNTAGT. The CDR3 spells CASRVDRFGAEAFF. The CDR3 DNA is TGTGCCAGCAGGGTCGACAGGTTCGGTGCTGAAGCTTTCTTT.

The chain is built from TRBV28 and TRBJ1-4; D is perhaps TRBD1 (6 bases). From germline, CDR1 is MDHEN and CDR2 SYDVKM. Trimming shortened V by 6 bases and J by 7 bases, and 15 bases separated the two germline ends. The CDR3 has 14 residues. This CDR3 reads CASSFRGGGEKLFF. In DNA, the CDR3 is TGTGCCAGCAGCTTCCGTGGGGGCGGTGAAAAACTGTTTTTT.